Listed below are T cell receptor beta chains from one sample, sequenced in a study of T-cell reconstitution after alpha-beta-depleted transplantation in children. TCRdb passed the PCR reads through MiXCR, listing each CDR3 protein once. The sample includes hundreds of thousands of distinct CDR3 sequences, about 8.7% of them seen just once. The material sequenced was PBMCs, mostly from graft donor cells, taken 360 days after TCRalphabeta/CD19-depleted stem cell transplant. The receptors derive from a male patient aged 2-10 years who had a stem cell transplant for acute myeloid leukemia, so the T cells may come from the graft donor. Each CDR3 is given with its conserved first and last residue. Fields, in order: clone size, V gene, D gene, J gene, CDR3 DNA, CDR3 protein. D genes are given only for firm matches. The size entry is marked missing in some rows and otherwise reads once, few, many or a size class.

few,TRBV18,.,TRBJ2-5,TGTGCCAGCTCACATCCTGTTCTGGAGACCCAGTACTTC,CASSHPVLETQYF
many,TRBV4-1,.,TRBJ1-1,TGCGCCAGCAGCCAAGTTGGGGGCGCGGGCACTGAAGCTTTCTTT,CASSQVGGAGTEAFF
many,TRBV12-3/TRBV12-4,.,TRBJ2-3,TGTGCCAGCAGCAGGGAAGCAGATACGCAGTATTTT,CASSREADTQYF
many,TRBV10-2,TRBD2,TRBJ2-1,TGCGCCAGCAGTGACCTAGCGGGGGGTGTTGAGCAGTTCTTC,CASSDLAGGVEQFF
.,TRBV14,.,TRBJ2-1,TGTGCCAGCAGCCCCCTGCCGGGACAGGGATCTAGCGGGAGCTCCTGGTACTCCTACAATGAGCAGTTCTTC,CASSPLPGQGSSGSSWYSYNEQFF
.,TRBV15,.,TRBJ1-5,TGTGCCACCAGCAGAGATCTGGGTGTGGGGCAGCCCCAGCATTTT,CATSRDLGVGQPQHF
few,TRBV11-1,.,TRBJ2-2,TGTGCCAGCAGCTTCCTTAGCGGAGTGAACACCGGGGAGCTGTTTTTT,CASSFLSGVNTGELFF
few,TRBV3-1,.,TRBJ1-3,TGTGCCAGCAGCGGGACGGACTCTGGAAACACCATATATTTT,CASSGTDSGNTIYF
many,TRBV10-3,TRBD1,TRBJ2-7,TGTGCCACCGGACAGGGAGGAGTCAACGAGCAGTACTTC,CATGQGGVNEQYF
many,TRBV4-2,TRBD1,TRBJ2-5,TGTGCCAGCAGCCAAGCGCTCCGGACAGGGGGGGTAGAGACCCAGTACTTC,CASSQALRTGGVETQYF
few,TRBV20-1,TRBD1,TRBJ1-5,TGCAGTGCTAGGGGAAGACAGGGGCGCCTACCCTATAGCAATCAGCCCCAGCATTTT,CSARGRQGRLPYSNQPQHF
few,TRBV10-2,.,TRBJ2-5,TGCGCCAGCAGTAAGGGGAGGTTGTTGCAAGAGACCCAGTACTTC,CASSKGRLLQETQYF
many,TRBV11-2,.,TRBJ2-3,TGTGCCAGCAGCTTACTTCTCGGGACGTTGTGGGGCACAGATACGCAGTATTTT,CASSLLLGTLWGTDTQYF
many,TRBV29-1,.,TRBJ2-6,TGCAGCGTTATGGGCCTGGCTGGGGCCAACGTCCTGACTTTC,CSVMGLAGANVLTF
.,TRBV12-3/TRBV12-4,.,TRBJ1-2,TGTGCCAGCGACGACCCCAAAGGGGGCTATGGCTACACCTTC,CASDDPKGGYGYTF
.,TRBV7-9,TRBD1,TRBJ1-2,TGTGCCAGCAGCCCCCTGGACAGGCTCTATGGCTACACCTTC,CASSPLDRLYGYTF
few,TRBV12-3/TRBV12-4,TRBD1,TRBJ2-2,TGTGCCAGCAGACATCGGACAGGGTCGGACACCGGGGAGCTGTTTTTT,CASRHRTGSDTGELFF
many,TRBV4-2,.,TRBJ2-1,TGTGCCAGCAGCCAAGGCGCTTTACCCCATGGCAATGAGCAGTTCTTC,CASSQGALPHGNEQFF
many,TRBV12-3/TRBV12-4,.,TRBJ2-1,TGTGCCAGCAGTCAAACGGGAAATCTGTACGATGAGCAGTTCTTC,CASSQTGNLYDEQFF
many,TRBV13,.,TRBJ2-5,TGTGCCAGCAGCTTAGGCAGCGAGGGGCTGGAGACCCAGTACTTC,CASSLGSEGLETQYF
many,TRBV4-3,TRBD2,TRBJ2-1,TGCGCCAGCAGCCAGGGGACTAGCGGGAGTTTTTACAATGAGCAGTTCTTC,CASSQGTSGSFYNEQFF
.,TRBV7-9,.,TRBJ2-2,TGTGCCAGCAGCTTCAGGGACGTGGACACCGGGGAGCTGTTTTTT,CASSFRDVDTGELFF
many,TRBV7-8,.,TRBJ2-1,TGTGCCAGCAGCTTATGGCCGACTTTGTTCCATGAGCAGTTCTTC,CASSLWPTLFHEQFF
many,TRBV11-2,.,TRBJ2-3,TGTGCCAGCAGCTTACCCACAGATACGCAGTATTTT,CASSLPTDTQYF
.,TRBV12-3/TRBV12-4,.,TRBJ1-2,TGTGCCAGCAGTTTTCAGGGAGGAGACTATGGCTACACCTTC,CASSFQGGDYGYTF
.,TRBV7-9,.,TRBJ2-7,TGTGCCAGCAGCTTAGGGGGCGGGCCAGCCTACGAGCAGTACTTC,CASSLGGGPAYEQYF
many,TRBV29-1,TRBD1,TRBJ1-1,TGCAGCCCGACAGGGGCGATGAACACTGAAGCTTTCTTT,CSPTGAMNTEAFF
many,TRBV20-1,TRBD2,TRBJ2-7,TGCAGTGCTAGAGATCCTAGCGGGAGATCGCGCCACGAGCAGTACTTC,CSARDPSGRSRHEQYF
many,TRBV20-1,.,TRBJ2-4,TGCAGTGCTCAGGGACCGGTCCTTCCCAAAAACATTCAGTACTTC,CSAQGPVLPKNIQYF
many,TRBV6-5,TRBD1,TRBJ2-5,TGTGCCAGCAGTTACTCGAGGGGCCGGGACAGGGTCCTCCAAGAGACCCAGTACTTC,CASSYSRGRDRVLQETQYF
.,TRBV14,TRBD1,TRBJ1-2,TGTGCCAGCAGCCATCGACAGGGTGGCTACACCTTC,CASSHRQGGYTF
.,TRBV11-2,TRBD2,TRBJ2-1,TGTGCCAGCAGCAGACCTAGCGGGAGGGCCCCCAGCTCCTACAATGAGCAGTTCTTC,CASSRPSGRAPSSYNEQFF
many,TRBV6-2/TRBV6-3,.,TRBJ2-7,TGTGCCACCAGGGAGAATACCTACGAGCAGTACTTC,CATRENTYEQYF
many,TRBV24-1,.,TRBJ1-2,TGTGCCACCAGTGATTTTACCAGGGACTATGGCTACACCTTC,CATSDFTRDYGYTF
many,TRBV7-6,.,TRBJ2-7,TGTGCCAGCAGCAGCGGCTTTGACTACGAGCAGTACTTC,CASSSGFDYEQYF
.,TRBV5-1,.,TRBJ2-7,TGCGCCAGCAGTTTCGTTGGGCCTTGGGGAGAGCAGTACTTC,CASSFVGPWGEQYF
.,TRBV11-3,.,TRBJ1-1,TGTGCCAGCAGCTCCACCGCCGACTTGAACACTGAAGCTTTCTTT,CASSSTADLNTEAFF
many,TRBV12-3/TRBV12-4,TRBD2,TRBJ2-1,TGTGCCAGCAGATTCTCTAGCGGAACTAATGAGCAGTTCTTC,CASRFSSGTNEQFF
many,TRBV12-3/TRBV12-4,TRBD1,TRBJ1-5,TGTGCCAGCAGTAGGGACAGGTTAGTTCAGCCCCAGCATTTT,CASSRDRLVQPQHF
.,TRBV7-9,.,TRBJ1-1,TGTGCCAGCAGCTCCAGCGACTTGCAGGGTGGCACTGAAGCTTTCTTT,CASSSSDLQGGTEAFF
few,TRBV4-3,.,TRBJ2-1,TGCGCCAGCAGCCAAGATACAACGGGAGCTGTTCGGAAGTTCTTC,CASSQDTTGAVRKFF
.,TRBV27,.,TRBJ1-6,TGTGCCAGCAGTTTGATCAATTCACCCCTCCACTTT,CASSLINSPLHF
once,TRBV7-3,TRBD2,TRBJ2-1,TGTGCCAGCAGCTTGCGCCCGGGACTAGCGAAGAATGAGCAGTTCTTC,CASSLRPGLAKNEQFF
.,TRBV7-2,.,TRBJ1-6,TGTGCCAGCAGCTTAGCGCTTTTCGGGAGCTCCTATAATTCACCCCTCCACTTT,CASSLALFGSSYNSPLHF
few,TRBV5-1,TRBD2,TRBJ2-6,TGCGCCAGCAGCATCCTAGCGGGAGGGTCGGGCCTTGGGGCCAACGTCCTGACTTTC,CASSILAGGSGLGANVLTF
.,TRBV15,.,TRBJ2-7,TGTGCCACCAGCAGAGGCAGGGTCACCTACGAGCAGTACTTC,CATSRGRVTYEQYF
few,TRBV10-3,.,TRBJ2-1,TGTGCCATCAGTGAGGATAGGACAGTGCCCTACAATGAGCAGTTCTTC,CAISEDRTVPYNEQFF
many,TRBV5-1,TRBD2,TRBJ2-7,TGCGCCAGCAGCTGGACTAGCGAGAACCTCTACGAGCAGTACTTC,CASSWTSENLYEQYF
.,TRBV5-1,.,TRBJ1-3,TGCGCCAGCAGCTTGAAGGGATTCTCTGGAAACACCATATATTTT,CASSLKGFSGNTIYF
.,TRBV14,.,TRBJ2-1,TGTGCCAGCAGCCCTCGTACCGACAGTTTACAGTTCTTC,CASSPRTDSLQFF
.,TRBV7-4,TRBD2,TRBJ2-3,TGTGCCTGCAGCTCCGGGACTAGCGGGGGGGCAGCAGATACGCAGTATTTT,CACSSGTSGGAADTQYF
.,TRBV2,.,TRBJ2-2,TGTGCCAGCAGTGAAAGGGGGGCCGGCAGCACCGGGGAGCTGTTTTTT,CASSERGAGSTGELFF
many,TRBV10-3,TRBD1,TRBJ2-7,TGTGCCATCAGCCGCACAGGGGGCGACCCCTACGAGCAGTACTTC,CAISRTGGDPYEQYF
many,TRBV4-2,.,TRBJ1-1,TGTGCCAGCAGCCAAGGGCCTGAAGCTTTCTTT,CASSQGPEAFF
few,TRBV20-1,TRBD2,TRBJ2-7,TGCAGTGCTAGAGTTAATAGCGGGAGGGCCTGGTACGAGCAGTACTTC,CSARVNSGRAWYEQYF
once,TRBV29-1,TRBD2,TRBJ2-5,TGCAGCGAACTTAGCGGGGGACAAGAGACCCAGTACTTC,CSELSGGQETQYF
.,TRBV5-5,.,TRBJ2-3,TGTGCCAGCAGCTTCCGGGAAGATACGCAGTATTTT,CASSFREDTQYF
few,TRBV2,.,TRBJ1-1,TGTGCCAGCCCTCGGGGGGCGCATCCCGGGACGGACACTGAAGCTTTCTTT,CASPRGAHPGTDTEAFF
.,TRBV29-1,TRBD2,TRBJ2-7,TGCAGCGTTTCTAGAGCTAGCGGAGCCTACGAGCAGTACTTC,CSVSRASGAYEQYF